This T cell receptor (beta chain) was recorded in a study of blood T cell repertoires in COVID-19. The overall study: Acute and convalescent COVID-19 specimens originated in the United States, Italy and Spain.

This clone was recorded a few times. The V end was cut by 6 bases, the J end by 5 bases, with 20 bases between. Germline V gene data show CDR1 as SGDLS and CDR2 as YYNGEE. The CDR3 loop spans 16 amino acids. Clones were sequenced by immunoSEQ multiplex PCR, and TCRdb holds only the in-frame ones, with some missing. The sample has under 55,000 clones, 79% seen once; the top ten hold about 25%. The V gene is TRBV9, the J gene TRBJ2-2, with D possibly matching TRBD1 (7 bases). The origin of this receptor is a man between 65 and 85 years old with acute or convalescent COVID-19. The specimen sequenced was peripheral blood. This CDR3 reads CASTGREGAGTGELFF. The CDR3 DNA reads TGTGCCAGCACCGGGCGCGAGGGGGCGGGAACCGGGGAGCTGTTTTTT.